This is a list of T cell receptor beta chains from one sample in a study of T cells after yellow fever vaccination. TCRdb ran MiXCR on the 5' RACE reads and lists one entry per CDR3 protein. The sample holds 250,000 or so distinct CDR3 sequences, less than 9% seen once. The starting material was CD4+ T cells sorted from PBMCs, obtained 15 days after the yellow fever booster vaccination. The receptors originated from a man in his thirties or forties who received the YFV17D yellow fever vaccine. Both conserved end residues are part of each CDR3. The D gene is left open where the match is weak. Expanded clones are given a class, and other clones once, few, many or no size at all.

CDR3: CASSLGPPTSGSAYEQYF; DNA: TGTGCCAGCAGCTTAGGCCCTCCAACTAGCGGGAGTGCCTACGAGCAGTACTTC; D: TRBD2; size: many; J: TRBJ2-7; V: TRBV7-3
CDR3: CASRGLGDTQYF; DNA: TGTGCCAGCAGGGGATTAGGAGATACGCAGTATTTT; D: NA; size: NA; J: TRBJ2-3; V: TRBV7-2
CDR3: CASSSSSGELFF; DNA: TGTGCCAGCAGTTCCTCCTCCGGGGAGCTGTTTTTT; D: NA; size: many; J: TRBJ2-2; V: TRBV6-6
CDR3: CASRRRSQETQYF; DNA: TGTGCCAGTAGGCGGAGGTCCCAAGAGACCCAGTACTTC; D: NA; size: few; J: TRBJ2-5; V: TRBV19
CDR3: CSVKTGTGHGELFF; DNA: TGCAGCGTTAAAACCGGGACAGGGCACGGGGAGCTGTTTTTT; D: TRBD1; size: NA; J: TRBJ2-2; V: TRBV29-1
CDR3: CASSPLRGGRPSEQYF; DNA: TGTGCCAGCAGTCCCCTGCGGGGCGGGAGGCCATCAGAGCAGTACTTC; D: TRBD2; size: NA; J: TRBJ2-7; V: TRBV6-2/TRBV6-3
CDR3: CASSYSSGELYEQYF; DNA: TGTGCCAGCAGTTACTCAAGCGGGGAACTTTACGAGCAGTACTTC; D: TRBD2; size: few; J: TRBJ2-7; V: TRBV6-5
CDR3: CASKPRTDYSYEQYF; DNA: TGTGCCAGCAAACCCCGGACGGACTACTCCTACGAGCAGTACTTC; D: NA; size: few; J: TRBJ2-7; V: TRBV27
CDR3: CSVEVLTDTQYF; DNA: TGCAGCGTTGAAGTCCTGACAGATACGCAGTATTTT; D: NA; size: NA; J: TRBJ2-3; V: TRBV29-1
CDR3: CAICFRPLMNHRQETQYF; DNA: TGTGCCATCTGTTTTCGGCCCCTCATGAACCATCGGCAAGAGACCCAGTACTTC; D: NA; size: NA; J: TRBJ2-5; V: TRBV6-4
CDR3: CASSFNLGLAGTYNEQFF; DNA: TGTGCCAGCAGTTTTAATTTAGGACTAGCGGGAACCTACAATGAGCAGTTCTTC; D: TRBD2; size: few; J: TRBJ2-1; V: TRBV27
CDR3: CASRPRASGANVLTF; DNA: TGTGCCAGCAGGCCCAGGGCCTCTGGGGCCAACGTCCTGACTTTC; D: NA; size: many; J: TRBJ2-6; V: TRBV5-6
CDR3: CASSLRGSLSYEQYF; DNA: TGTGCCAGCAGCTTACGTGGGAGCTTGTCCTACGAGCAGTACTTC; D: NA; size: few; J: TRBJ2-7; V: TRBV7-8
CDR3: CSASRGGAAYEQYF; DNA: TGCAGTGCTAGTAGGGGCGGGGCGGCCTACGAGCAGTACTTC; D: NA; size: few; J: TRBJ2-7; V: TRBV20-1
CDR3: CASSPLLIGGEQYF; DNA: TGTGCCAGCAGCCCCTTACTAATCGGAGGCGAGCAGTACTTC; D: NA; size: NA; J: TRBJ2-7; V: TRBV12-3/TRBV12-4
CDR3: CSVVTGVYGYTF; DNA: TGCAGCGTTGTGACCGGGGTCTATGGCTACACCTTC; D: NA; size: NA; J: TRBJ1-2; V: TRBV29-1
CDR3: CASSWTESSYNEQFF; DNA: TGCGCCAGCAGCTGGACGGAGTCCTCCTACAATGAGCAGTTCTTC; D: NA; size: NA; J: TRBJ2-1; V: TRBV5-1
CDR3: CASSSIPLGRGYQETQYF; DNA: TGTGCCAGCAGCTCGATCCCCCTCGGCCGGGGATATCAGGAGACCCAGTACTTC; D: NA; size: NA; J: TRBJ2-5; V: TRBV11-2
CDR3: CASSLALAGGTEQYF; DNA: TGCGCCAGCAGCTTGGCCTTAGCGGGAGGGACCGAGCAGTACTTC; D: TRBD2; size: NA; J: TRBJ2-7; V: TRBV5-1
CDR3: CASSPISGQETQYF; DNA: TGTGCCAGCTCACCAATCTCAGGACAAGAGACCCAGTACTTC; D: NA; size: NA; J: TRBJ2-5; V: TRBV18
CDR3: CSGRGGGPVEQFF; DNA: TGCAGTGGTCGGGGAGGAGGGCCAGTTGAGCAGTTCTTC; D: NA; size: many; J: TRBJ2-1; V: TRBV20-1
CDR3: CASRTNEKLFF; DNA: TGTGCCAGCAGAACGAATGAAAAACTGTTTTTT; D: NA; size: few; J: TRBJ1-4; V: TRBV12-3/TRBV12-4
CDR3: CASRAGHLAWETQYF; DNA: TGTGCCAGCCGTGCGGGACACCTGGCGTGGGAGACCCAGTACTTC; D: NA; size: many; J: TRBJ2-5; V: TRBV12-3/TRBV12-4
CDR3: CASSLDPATNEKLFF; DNA: TGCGCCAGCAGCTTGGATCCTGCAACTAATGAAAAACTGTTTTTT; D: NA; size: few; J: TRBJ1-4; V: TRBV5-1
CDR3: CASSQSDRGVRQLFF; DNA: TGCGCCAGCAGTCAATCGGACAGGGGTGTTAGACAACTGTTTTTT; D: TRBD1; size: NA; J: TRBJ1-4; V: TRBV23-1
CDR3: CASSSPERQFF; DNA: TGTGCCAGCAGCTCACCGGAAAGGCAGTTCTTC; D: NA; size: many; J: TRBJ2-1; V: TRBV5-4
CDR3: CAWRAHEQFF; DNA: TGTGCCTGGAGGGCCCATGAGCAGTTCTTC; D: NA; size: few; J: TRBJ2-1; V: TRBV30
CDR3: CASSFGPTYEQYF; DNA: TGCGCCAGCAGCTTCGGGCCAACCTACGAGCAGTACTTC; D: NA; size: NA; J: TRBJ2-7; V: TRBV5-1
CDR3: CASSVTGSGANVLTF; DNA: TGTGCCAGCAGTGTGACTGGCTCTGGGGCCAACGTCCTGACTTTC; D: NA; size: many; J: TRBJ2-6; V: TRBV6-1
CDR3: CASSFSPRGEETQYF; DNA: TGTGCCAGCAGTTTCAGCCCAAGGGGGGAAGAGACCCAGTACTTC; D: NA; size: few; J: TRBJ2-5; V: TRBV11-1
CDR3: CASILQGIGGELFF; DNA: TGTGCCAGCATCTTACAGGGGATTGGCGGGGAGCTGTTTTTT; D: TRBD1; size: once; J: TRBJ2-2; V: TRBV2
CDR3: CASNRGDTPQETQYF; DNA: TGCGCCAGCAATCGCGGGGACACCCCGCAAGAGACCCAGTACTTC; D: NA; size: few; J: TRBJ2-5; V: TRBV5-1
CDR3: CSARLAGGNSYNEQFF; DNA: TGCAGTGCTAGACTAGCGGGAGGAAACTCCTACAATGAGCAGTTCTTC; D: TRBD2; size: NA; J: TRBJ2-1; V: TRBV20-1
CDR3: CATSRGLGTSASGANVLTF; DNA: TGTGCCACCAGCAGAGGTCTCGGGACTAGCGCCTCTGGGGCCAACGTCCTGACTTTC; D: TRBD2; size: NA; J: TRBJ2-6; V: TRBV15
CDR3: CASSRLAGGGNEQFF; DNA: TGTGCTAGCAGCCGGCTAGCGGGAGGCGGAAATGAGCAGTTCTTC; D: TRBD2; size: NA; J: TRBJ2-1; V: TRBV7-7
CDR3: CASSMIGGASYNEQFF; DNA: TGTGCCAGCAGCATGATCGGAGGGGCCTCCTACAATGAGCAGTTCTTC; D: NA; size: many; J: TRBJ2-1; V: TRBV7-3
CDR3: CASSLLVAGSDTQYF; DNA: TGTGCCAGCAGCTTGCTGGTAGCGGGAAGCGATACGCAGTATTTT; D: TRBD2; size: NA; J: TRBJ2-3; V: TRBV5-5
CDR3: CSVGASGSYEQYF; DNA: TGCAGCGTTGGGGCTAGCGGGAGTTACGAGCAGTACTTC; D: TRBD2; size: NA; J: TRBJ2-7; V: TRBV29-1
CDR3: CASSLAEGTQYF; DNA: TGTGCCAGCAGCTTGGCCGAGGGGACCCAGTACTTC; D: NA; size: many; J: TRBJ2-5; V: TRBV7-7